The rows below give T cell receptor beta chains drawn from one sample of a study of T cells in localized non-small cell lung cancer. The assay was immunoSEQ multiplex PCR, and TCRdb's table has in-frame clones only and misses some. The sample shows some 20,000 clones, 87% of them seen only once. Sequences were derived from PBMCs, sampled before any cancer treatment. These receptors all stem from a man between 40 and 75 years old with stage II squamous cell lung carcinoma. Each CDR3 is given with its conserved first and last residue. Each record gives: J gene, V gene, D gene, clone size, CDR3 protein, CDR3 DNA. A D gene is named only where the DNA matches it firmly. Size is omitted from some rows. Given values are once, few, many or a class for expanded clones.

J gene: TRBJ2-2; V gene: TRBV5-1; D gene: NA; clone size: NA; CDR3 protein: CASRVGGANTGELFF; CDR3 DNA: TGCGCCAGCAGGGTGGGCGGCGCGAACACCGGGGAGCTGTTTTTT
J gene: TRBJ2-5; V gene: TRBV19; D gene: TRBD1; clone size: NA; CDR3 protein: CASSIAGQGQETQYF; CDR3 DNA: TGTGCCAGTAGTATAGCGGGACAGGGACAAGAGACCCAGTACTTC
J gene: TRBJ2-1; V gene: TRBV5-6; D gene: NA; clone size: few; CDR3 protein: CASSSEDFLGGGSYNEQFF; CDR3 DNA: TGTGCCAGCAGCTCCGAGGATTTCTTAGGGGGAGGGTCCTACAATGAGCAGTTCTTC
J gene: TRBJ1-5; V gene: TRBV13; D gene: TRBD1; clone size: once; CDR3 protein: CASTLGQGNQPQHF; CDR3 DNA: TGTGCCAGCACTCTAGGACAGGGCAATCAGCCCCAGCATTTT
J gene: TRBJ2-1; V gene: TRBV6-5; D gene: NA; clone size: NA; CDR3 protein: CASSNPKGAYNEQFF; CDR3 DNA: TGTGCCAGCAGCAACCCTAAGGGCGCCTACAATGAGCAGTTCTTC
J gene: TRBJ2-5; V gene: TRBV7-9; D gene: TRBD2; clone size: NA; CDR3 protein: CASSTGTSGRETQYF; CDR3 DNA: TGTGCCAGCAGTACCGGGACTAGCGGGAGAGAGACCCAGTACTTC
J gene: TRBJ1-3; V gene: TRBV7-7; D gene: NA; clone size: NA; CDR3 protein: CASSGAGESIPVNTIYF; CDR3 DNA: TGTGCCAGCAGCGGAGCAGGGGAATCGATTCCCGTAAACACCATATATTTT
J gene: TRBJ1-1; V gene: TRBV10-3; D gene: NA; clone size: NA; CDR3 protein: CAIGGRKNTEAFF; CDR3 DNA: TGTGCCATCGGGGGACGGAAGAACACTGAAGCTTTCTTT
J gene: TRBJ1-3; V gene: TRBV7-2; D gene: TRBD1; clone size: NA; CDR3 protein: CASSRQGSIGNTIYF; CDR3 DNA: TGTGCCAGCAGCCGACAGGGGTCCATTGGAAACACCATATATTTT
J gene: TRBJ1-2; V gene: TRBV6-6; D gene: NA; clone size: NA; CDR3 protein: CASTLTTVKGYTF; CDR3 DNA: TGTGCCAGCACTTTAACGACGGTGAAAGGCTACACCTTC
J gene: TRBJ2-1; V gene: TRBV29-1; D gene: NA; clone size: once; CDR3 protein: CSVAYNEQFF; CDR3 DNA: TGCAGCGTGGCTTACAATGAGCAGTTCTTC
J gene: TRBJ1-2; V gene: TRBV29-1; D gene: NA; clone size: few; CDR3 protein: CSVAQGSYGYTF; CDR3 DNA: TGCAGCGTGGCCCAGGGGAGCTATGGCTACACCTTC
J gene: TRBJ2-7; V gene: TRBV11-3; D gene: NA; clone size: NA; CDR3 protein: CASSSGGQAPKHEQYF; CDR3 DNA: TGTGCCAGCAGCTCCGGCGGCCAAGCCCCTAAACACGAGCAGTACTTC
J gene: TRBJ2-1; V gene: TRBV30; D gene: TRBD1; clone size: once; CDR3 protein: CAWSPGTGYMHEQFF; CDR3 DNA: TGTGCCTGGTCTCCAGGGACAGGGTATATGCATGAGCAGTTCTTC
J gene: TRBJ2-1; V gene: TRBV9; D gene: NA; clone size: NA; CDR3 protein: CASSDLQNEQFF; CDR3 DNA: TGTGCCAGCAGCGACCTACAGAATGAGCAGTTCTTC
J gene: TRBJ1-2; V gene: TRBV5-8; D gene: NA; clone size: NA; CDR3 protein: CASSEPGTRVGYTF; CDR3 DNA: TGTGCCAGCAGCGAACCGGGGACAAGGGTTGGCTACACCTTC
J gene: TRBJ1-1; V gene: TRBV6-6; D gene: TRBD1; clone size: NA; CDR3 protein: CASSYSTGKAEAFF; CDR3 DNA: TGTGCCAGCAGTTACTCGACAGGGAAGGCTGAAGCTTTCTTT
J gene: TRBJ1-1; V gene: TRBV7-9; D gene: NA; clone size: once; CDR3 protein: CASRGWTTDTEAFF; CDR3 DNA: TGTGCCAGCAGGGGGTGGACAACCGACACTGAAGCTTTCTTT
J gene: TRBJ2-7; V gene: TRBV30; D gene: NA; clone size: NA; CDR3 protein: CAWRPGPFLAEQYF; CDR3 DNA: TGTGCCTGGAGACCAGGCCCTTTCTTAGCCGAGCAGTACTTC
J gene: TRBJ2-1; V gene: TRBV5-1; D gene: NA; clone size: once; CDR3 protein: CASSPGSGSSYNEQFF; CDR3 DNA: TGCGCCAGCAGCCCTGGGTCGGGGAGCTCCTACAATGAGCAGTTCTTC
J gene: TRBJ1-3; V gene: TRBV6-1; D gene: NA; clone size: few; CDR3 protein: CASSEVRLLSGNTIYF; CDR3 DNA: TGTGCCAGCAGTGAAGTTCGCTTACTCTCTGGAAACACCATATATTTT
J gene: TRBJ2-3; V gene: TRBV2; D gene: NA; clone size: NA; CDR3 protein: CASSVVTDTQYF; CDR3 DNA: TGTGCCAGCAGTGTTGTCACAGATACGCAGTATTTT
J gene: TRBJ2-3; V gene: TRBV5-4; D gene: TRBD2; clone size: NA; CDR3 protein: CASSGGLAGGTDTQYF; CDR3 DNA: TGTGCCAGCAGCGGGGGACTAGCGGGTGGCACAGATACGCAGTATTTT
J gene: TRBJ2-2; V gene: TRBV30; D gene: NA; clone size: NA; CDR3 protein: CAWNERELGTGELFF; CDR3 DNA: TGTGCCTGGAATGAGAGGGAACTTGGCACCGGGGAGCTGTTTTTT
J gene: TRBJ2-3; V gene: TRBV5-1; D gene: NA; clone size: few; CDR3 protein: CASSRRQTYTDTQYF; CDR3 DNA: TGCGCCAGCAGTCGGAGACAGACTTACACAGATACGCAGTATTTT
J gene: TRBJ1-4; V gene: TRBV30; D gene: TRBD1; clone size: NA; CDR3 protein: CAWRGQASGKLFF; CDR3 DNA: TGTGCCTGGAGGGGACAGGCTTCAGGAAAACTGTTTTTT
J gene: TRBJ2-3; V gene: TRBV11-3; D gene: NA; clone size: NA; CDR3 protein: CASSSRAGNSDTQYF; CDR3 DNA: TGTGCCAGCAGCTCCAGGGCCGGTAACTCAGATACGCAGTATTTT
J gene: TRBJ2-3; V gene: TRBV11-1; D gene: NA; clone size: NA; CDR3 protein: CASSPRTGAVDTQYF; CDR3 DNA: TGTGCCAGCAGCCCCCGGACTGGAGCGGTAGATACGCAGTATTTT
J gene: TRBJ2-5; V gene: TRBV6-5; D gene: NA; clone size: NA; CDR3 protein: CASSYSGGAQYF; CDR3 DNA: TGTGCCAGCAGTTACTCGGGCGGGGCCCAGTACTTC
J gene: TRBJ2-5; V gene: TRBV11-3; D gene: TRBD2; clone size: once; CDR3 protein: CASSSRLAGRQETQYF; CDR3 DNA: TGTGCCAGCAGCTCCAGACTAGCGGGAAGGCAAGAGACCCAGTACTTC
J gene: TRBJ2-6; V gene: TRBV5-4; D gene: NA; clone size: NA; CDR3 protein: CASSLAPGSSGANVLTF; CDR3 DNA: TGTGCCAGCAGCTTGGCCCCAGGAAGCTCTGGGGCCAACGTCCTGACTTTC
J gene: TRBJ2-7; V gene: TRBV4-2; D gene: TRBD1; clone size: NA; CDR3 protein: CASSQAQGQRSYEQYF; CDR3 DNA: TGTGCCAGCAGCCAAGCCCAGGGACAGAGATCCTACGAGCAGTACTTC
J gene: TRBJ2-2; V gene: TRBV7-9; D gene: NA; clone size: NA; CDR3 protein: CASSLSRVNTGELFF; CDR3 DNA: TGTGCCAGCAGCTTATCCAGGGTAAACACCGGGGAGCTGTTTTTT
J gene: TRBJ1-1; V gene: TRBV19; D gene: NA; clone size: NA; CDR3 protein: CASSMPRVYTEAFF; CDR3 DNA: TGTGCCAGTAGTATGCCAAGAGTGTACACTGAAGCTTTCTTT